These T cell receptor beta chains were read from a single sample in a study of blood T cell repertoires in COVID-19. Data came from immunoSEQ multiplex PCR; TCRdb stores just in-frame clones and leaves some out. The sample consists of 65,000 or so clones, 80% to 90% of them appearing once. The sequencing sample was made of peripheral blood. The origin of the receptors is a man aged 80 or over with acute or convalescent COVID-19. Both conserved end residues are part of each CDR3. The D gene is left open where the match is weak. Clone size is not always given. Where it is, it says once, few, many or a class for expanded clones.

CDR3 protein: CASSLPGGGTYGYTF
CDR3 DNA: TGTGCCAGCAGCCTTCCCGGGGGGGGGACCTATGGCTACACCTTC
J gene: TRBJ1-2
clone size: few
D gene: NA
V gene: TRBV2

CDR3 protein: CASRPRGTGPSYEQYF
CDR3 DNA: TGTGCCAGCCGACCTAGGGGGACAGGACCCTCCTACGAGCAGTACTTC
J gene: TRBJ2-7
clone size: NA
D gene: TRBD1
V gene: TRBV11-2

CDR3 protein: CASSLGQGGRKGYTF
CDR3 DNA: TGTGCCAGCAGCTTAGGACAGGGAGGAAGGAAGGGCTACACCTTC
J gene: TRBJ1-2
clone size: NA
D gene: TRBD1
V gene: TRBV7-8

CDR3 protein: CSAQRAGAGEQYF
CDR3 DNA: TGCAGCGCCCAAAGGGCAGGGGCGGGCGAGCAGTACTTC
J gene: TRBJ2-7
clone size: once
D gene: NA
V gene: TRBV29-1

CDR3 protein: CASSHAGAGYEQYF
CDR3 DNA: TGTGCCAGCAGCCACGCGGGGGCCGGTTACGAGCAGTACTTC
J gene: TRBJ2-7
clone size: NA
D gene: NA
V gene: TRBV7-8

CDR3 protein: CASSRIGGPYNEQFF
CDR3 DNA: TGTGCCAGTAGTAGGATAGGAGGCCCCTACAATGAGCAGTTCTTC
J gene: TRBJ2-1
clone size: NA
D gene: NA
V gene: TRBV19

CDR3 protein: CASTPPTGSYNQPQHF
CDR3 DNA: TGTGCCAGTACCCCCCCTACAGGGAGCTACAATCAGCCCCAGCATTTT
J gene: TRBJ1-5
clone size: NA
D gene: NA
V gene: TRBV19

CDR3 protein: CASSPRLAGAFTDTQYF
CDR3 DNA: TGCGCCAGCAGCCCAAGACTAGCGGGGGCCTTCACAGATACGCAGTATTTT
J gene: TRBJ2-3
clone size: NA
D gene: TRBD2
V gene: TRBV5-1

CDR3 protein: CASSPGFVAFF
CDR3 DNA: TGTGCCAGCAGCCCCGGGTTTGTCGCTTTCTTT
J gene: TRBJ1-1
clone size: NA
D gene: NA
V gene: TRBV12-3/TRBV12-4

CDR3 protein: CASSFPRQETQYF
CDR3 DNA: TGCGCCAGCAGCTTTCCGCGGCAAGAGACCCAGTACTTC
J gene: TRBJ2-5
clone size: few
D gene: NA
V gene: TRBV5-1